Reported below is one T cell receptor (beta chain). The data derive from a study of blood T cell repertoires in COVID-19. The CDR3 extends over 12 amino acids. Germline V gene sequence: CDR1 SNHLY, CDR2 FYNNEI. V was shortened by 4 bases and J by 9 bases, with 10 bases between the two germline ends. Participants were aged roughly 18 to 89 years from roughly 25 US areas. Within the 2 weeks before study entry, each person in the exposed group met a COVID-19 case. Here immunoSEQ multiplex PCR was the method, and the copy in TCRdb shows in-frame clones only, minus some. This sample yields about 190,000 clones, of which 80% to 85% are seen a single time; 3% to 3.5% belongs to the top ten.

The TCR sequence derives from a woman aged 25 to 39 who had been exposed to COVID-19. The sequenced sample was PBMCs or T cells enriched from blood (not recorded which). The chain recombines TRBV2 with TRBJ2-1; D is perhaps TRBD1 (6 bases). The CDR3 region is CASSVQGGEQFF. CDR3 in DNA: TGTGCCAGCAGTGTACAGGGTGGTGAGCAGTTCTTC.